These 9 T cell receptor beta chains were all obtained from the same sample, sequenced in a study of Graves' ophthalmopathy and Graves' hyperthyroidism. The TCR beta CDR3 regions underwent amplification from RNA transcripts. First-round RT-PCR employed HTBI primers, with a second-round multiplex PCR after it. MiXCR was run by TCRdb on the multiplex PCR reads, yielding one entry per CDR3 protein. The sample holds some 170,000 distinct CDR3 sequences; about two fifths are singletons and the top ten take approximately 9%. The source material was peripheral blood. These receptors were collected from a man aged 30 to 39 with Graves' ophthalmopathy.

At least ten counts were recorded for this clonotype. The chain joins TRBV28 to TRBJ2-5, with TRBD1 matching over 7 bases. The CDR3 totals 17 residues. After removal of 5 bases from V and 1 base from J, the junction contained 13 bases not matched to a gene. Germline V gives CDR1 MDHEN, CDR2 SYDVKM. CDR3 DNA: TGTGCCAGCAGTCTAATCCAGGGGGACGGTTTCCAAGAGACCCAGTACTTC. Amino acid sequence: CASSLIQGDGFQETQYF.

This clonotype was observed many times. V gene TRBV6-5 combines with J gene TRBJ1-6; D is possibly TRBD1 (5 bases). This CDR3 comprises 17 residues. Germline CDR1 is MNHEY and CDR2 is SVGAGI. V lost 5 bases and J 5 bases, leaving 19 bases between the germline ends. CDR3 residues: CASSRDRDSANNSPLHF. The CDR3 DNA reads TGTGCCAGCAGTAGAGATCGTGACAGCGCAAATAATTCACCCCTCCACTTT.

This clonotype was counted many times. The chain has TRBV25-1 and TRBJ2-5, with D perhaps matching TRBD2 (7 bases). Trimming stripped 5 bases from V and 2 bases from J, with 15 bases between. The germline CDR1 and CDR2 sequences are MGHDK and SYGVNS. There are 15 residues in the CDR3. The CDR3, as DNA: TGTGCCAGCAGTCCACGGGGGGCAGGGCAAGAGACCCAGTACTTC. Amino acids: CASSPRGAGQETQYF.

The CDR3 DNA is TGTGCCTGGTGCAGGGGAGGGGAGCAGTACTTC. It encodes CAWCRGGEQYF. The V call is TRBV30, the J call TRBJ2-7; D perhaps matches TRBD2 (7 bases). The germline V gene has CDR1 GTSNPN and CDR2 SVGIG (reference sequence). The CDR3 length is 11 residues. The germline V and J ends were trimmed by 5 bases and 7 bases, with 12 bases remaining between them.

The rearrangement uses TRBV6-2 or TRBV6-3 and TRBJ2-5, with no clear D. The V and J ends lost 4 bases and 5 bases respectively, with 8 bases between them. This CDR3 region has 12 residues. From germline, CDR1 is MNHEY and CDR2 SVGEGT. The CDR3 loop is CASSSDRETQYF. DNA of the CDR3: TGTGCCAGCAGTTCGGATCGTGAGACCCAGTACTTC.

CDR3 sequence (DNA): TGTGCCAGCAGCTTACCTGGTGTCCCAGATACGCAGTATTTT. This encodes CASSLPGVPDTQYF. The V call is TRBV7-2, the J call TRBJ2-3; no definite D call. This CDR3 is 14 amino acids long. Germline lookup yields CDR1 SGHTA and CDR2 FQGNSA. V dropped 2 bases and J dropped 4 bases, with 10 bases sitting between them.

This clonotype occurred many times. This chain uses TRBV28 with TRBJ1-2; D is ambiguous. The CDR3 runs 11 residues. Deletions cut 9 bases from V and 1 base from J, with 6 bases between. Germline V CDR1 and CDR2: MDHEN, SYDVKM. The CDR3 here is CASVNNYGYTF. The CDR3 DNA reads TGTGCCAGTGTCAATAACTATGGCTACACCTTC.

At least ten counts were recorded for this clonotype. V is TRBV15 and J is TRBJ2-7; D may be TRBD1 or TRBD2 (5 bases each). CDR1 is LNHNV, CDR2 YYDKDF, per germline (reference sequence). V lost 1 base to trimming and J lost 6 bases, with 19 bases between them. There are 16 residues in the CDR3. CDR3 DNA sequence: TGTGCCACCAGCAGAGCCCTACTGGGACCTGGTGGCGAGCAGTACTTC. The encoded protein is CATSRALLGPGGEQYF.

The rearrangement links TRBV20-1 to TRBJ1-1; 11 bases are a match to TRBD1. The CDR3 extends over 16 amino acids. Germline CDR1 reads DFQATT; CDR2 reads SNEGSKA (reference sequence). With V trimmed by 6 bases and J by 6 bases, 15 bases remained unmatched. The DNA for the CDR3 is TGCAGTGCCACGGGACAGGGGGACAGAAGAAGGGCTGAAGCTTTCTTT. As protein: CSATGQGDRRRAEAFF.